A selection of T cell receptor beta chains follows, all from one sample in a study of blood T cell repertoires in COVID-19. Using immunoSEQ multiplex PCR, the repertoire was profiled, and TCRdb retains in-frame clones only, with some absent. The repertoire consists of over 200,000 clones, with roughly 85% occurring once and the leading ten covering about 10%. Sequencing was carried out using PBMCs or T cells enriched from blood (not recorded which). All receptors come from a man aged 25 to 40 who had recovered from COVID-19. CDR3s include the opening cysteine and the closing phenylalanine or tryptophan. The order of the fields is J gene, CDR3 length, V gene, clone size, D gene, CDR3 protein, CDR3 DNA. A D gene is named only where the DNA matches it firmly. Size values are once, few and many counts, or a class for expanded clones, and some rows have none.

j_gene: TRBJ2-7; len: 13; v_gene: TRBV6-5; abundance: .; d_gene: .; CDR3aa: CASSYSEGYEQYF; CDR3nt: TGTGCCAGCAGTTACTCGGAGGGATACGAGCAGTACTTC
j_gene: TRBJ1-5; len: 18; v_gene: TRBV3-1/TRBV3-2; abundance: .; d_gene: .; CDR3aa: CASSAFPNVQPKNQPQHF; CDR3nt: TGTGCCAGCAGCGCCTTCCCCAACGTACAGCCGAAAAATCAGCCCCAGCATTTT
j_gene: TRBJ1-2; len: 18; v_gene: TRBV7-8; abundance: .; d_gene: .; CDR3aa: CASSLARWGQGNSYGYTF; CDR3nt: TGTGCCAGCAGCTTAGCGCGATGGGGTCAGGGGAATAGCTATGGCTACACCTTC
j_gene: TRBJ1-4; len: 13; v_gene: TRBV20-1; abundance: .; d_gene: .; CDR3aa: CSASDLIRTSLFF; CDR3nt: TGCAGTGCTAGTGATCTTATTCGGACTTCACTGTTTTTT
j_gene: TRBJ2-1; len: 13; v_gene: TRBV12-3/TRBV12-4; abundance: .; d_gene: .; CDR3aa: CASNLGAYNEQFF; CDR3nt: TGTGCCAGCAACTTGGGAGCCTACAATGAGCAGTTCTTC
j_gene: TRBJ2-7; len: 14; v_gene: TRBV7-3; abundance: .; d_gene: .; CDR3aa: CASSPGASTYEQYF; CDR3nt: TGTGCCAGCAGCCCAGGGGCTTCAACCTACGAGCAGTACTTC
j_gene: TRBJ1-1; len: 13; v_gene: TRBV6-5; abundance: .; d_gene: TRBD1; CDR3aa: CASRLTGATEAFF; CDR3nt: TGTGCCAGCAGACTTACAGGGGCTACTGAAGCTTTCTTT
j_gene: TRBJ2-1; len: 18; v_gene: TRBV18; abundance: once; d_gene: TRBD1; CDR3aa: CASSPRFKDGTGEEEQFF; CDR3nt: TGTGCCAGCTCACCACGGTTTAAGGATGGGACAGGTGAAGAAGAGCAGTTCTTC
j_gene: TRBJ1-2; len: 14; v_gene: TRBV3-1/TRBV3-2; abundance: .; d_gene: TRBD1; CDR3aa: CASSQGTGVYGYTF; CDR3nt: TGTGCCAGCAGCCAAGGGACAGGGGTCTATGGCTACACCTTC
j_gene: TRBJ1-1; len: 15; v_gene: TRBV19; abundance: .; d_gene: .; CDR3aa: CASSTPGGPFTEAFF; CDR3nt: TGTGCCAGTAGTACCCCCGGGGGTCCCTTCACTGAAGCTTTCTTT
j_gene: TRBJ1-6; len: 17; v_gene: TRBV28; abundance: .; d_gene: .; CDR3aa: CASSYHSLGQDVSPLHF; CDR3nt: TGTGCCAGCAGCTATCACTCCCTGGGGCAGGATGTCTCACCCCTCCACTTT
j_gene: TRBJ2-3; len: 15; v_gene: TRBV9; abundance: few; d_gene: TRBD2; CDR3aa: CASSVGGRVTDTQYF; CDR3nt: TGTGCCAGCAGCGTAGGCGGGAGGGTGACAGATACGCAGTATTTT
j_gene: TRBJ2-7; len: 15; v_gene: TRBV7-3; abundance: .; d_gene: TRBD2; CDR3aa: CASSQTSGGAYEQYF; CDR3nt: TGTGCCAGCAGCCAGACTAGCGGGGGGGCCTACGAGCAGTACTTC
j_gene: TRBJ2-1; len: 14; v_gene: TRBV6-6; abundance: .; d_gene: .; CDR3aa: CASIDRLVQYEQFF; CDR3nt: TGTGCCAGCATCGATAGACTAGTACAATATGAGCAGTTCTTC
j_gene: TRBJ1-5; len: 14; v_gene: TRBV30; abundance: .; d_gene: .; CDR3aa: CAWSPGVSNQPQHF; CDR3nt: TGTGCCTGGAGTCCGGGGGTTAGCAATCAGCCCCAGCATTTT
j_gene: TRBJ1-5; len: 14; v_gene: TRBV4-3; abundance: few; d_gene: .; CDR3aa: CASSQGTGSRPQHF; CDR3nt: TGCGCCAGCAGCCAAGGTACAGGGTCACGGCCCCAGCATTTT
j_gene: TRBJ1-4; len: 14; v_gene: TRBV27; abundance: .; d_gene: .; CDR3aa: CASSSPGLGEKLFF; CDR3nt: TGTGCCAGCAGTTCACCGGGACTGGGTGAAAAACTGTTTTTT
j_gene: TRBJ2-1; len: 16; v_gene: TRBV28; abundance: .; d_gene: TRBD2; CDR3aa: CASPPSGTSGVNEQFF; CDR3nt: TGTGCCAGCCCCCCCTCCGGGACTAGCGGGGTCAATGAGCAGTTCTTC
j_gene: TRBJ2-1; len: 19; v_gene: TRBV11-2; abundance: .; d_gene: .; CDR3aa: CASSLAFKGTLSSYNEQFF; CDR3nt: TGTGCCAGCAGTCTGGCCTTTAAGGGGACTCTAAGCTCCTACAATGAGCAGTTCTTC
j_gene: TRBJ1-6; len: 14; v_gene: TRBV9; abundance: .; d_gene: .; CDR3aa: CASSVTGFNSPLHF; CDR3nt: TGTGCCAGCAGCGTCACAGGGTTCAATTCACCCCTCCACTTT
j_gene: TRBJ2-7; len: 14; v_gene: TRBV28; abundance: once; d_gene: .; CDR3aa: CASNRDTEYYEQYF; CDR3nt: TGTGCCAGCAACCGGGACACAGAATACTACGAGCAGTACTTC
j_gene: TRBJ2-5; len: 13; v_gene: TRBV2; abundance: .; d_gene: TRBD1; CDR3aa: CASRMGQAETQYF; CDR3nt: TGTGCCAGCAGGATGGGACAGGCTGAGACCCAGTACTTC
j_gene: TRBJ1-6; len: 17; v_gene: TRBV9; abundance: .; d_gene: .; CDR3aa: CASSAAGESSYNSPLHF; CDR3nt: TGTGCCAGCAGCGCAGCCGGGGAGAGCTCCTATAATTCACCCCTCCACTTT
j_gene: TRBJ2-3; len: 15; v_gene: TRBV2; abundance: .; d_gene: TRBD2; CDR3aa: CASSVREGSTDTQYF; CDR3nt: TGTGCCAGCAGTGTCCGGGAGGGTAGCACAGATACGCAGTATTTT
j_gene: TRBJ2-7; len: 16; v_gene: TRBV28; abundance: .; d_gene: TRBD1; CDR3aa: CASSSPGQRISYEQYF; CDR3nt: TGTGCCAGCAGTTCACCGGGACAGCGGATCTCCTACGAGCAGTACTTC
j_gene: TRBJ2-7; len: 13; v_gene: TRBV25-1; abundance: .; d_gene: .; CDR3aa: CASSDLLSYEQYF; CDR3nt: TGTGCCAGCAGTGATCTGTTATCCTACGAGCAGTACTTC
j_gene: TRBJ2-3; len: 12; v_gene: TRBV12-3/TRBV12-4; abundance: .; d_gene: .; CDR3aa: CASRSSTDTQYF; CDR3nt: TGTGCCAGCAGGTCAAGCACAGATACGCAGTATTTT
j_gene: TRBJ1-3; len: 17; v_gene: TRBV7-2; abundance: .; d_gene: TRBD1; CDR3aa: CASSIRTGTLSGNTIYF; CDR3nt: TGTGCCAGCAGCATCAGGACAGGGACGCTCTCTGGAAACACCATATATTTT
j_gene: TRBJ2-7; len: 15; v_gene: TRBV19; abundance: .; d_gene: TRBD1; CDR3aa: CASSSTGAPRQEQYF; CDR3nt: TGTGCCAGTAGTAGCACAGGGGCGCCCCGCCAAGAGCAGTACTTC
j_gene: TRBJ1-4; len: 15; v_gene: TRBV7-9; abundance: .; d_gene: .; CDR3aa: CASSPPLRVAGKLFF; CDR3nt: TGTGCCAGCAGTCCCCCCCTGAGGGTTGCAGGAAAACTGTTTTTT
j_gene: TRBJ1-2; len: 13; v_gene: TRBV27; abundance: .; d_gene: .; CDR3aa: CASSLRAGYGYTF; CDR3nt: TGTGCCAGCAGTTTGCGGGCAGGTTACGGCTACACCTTC
j_gene: TRBJ2-5; len: 15; v_gene: TRBV4-1; abundance: .; d_gene: TRBD2; CDR3aa: CASSHTAGAWETQYF; CDR3nt: TGCGCCAGCAGCCACACAGCGGGGGCCTGGGAGACCCAGTACTTC
j_gene: TRBJ2-2; len: 16; v_gene: TRBV24-1; abundance: few; d_gene: TRBD2; CDR3aa: CATSDMGLADTGELFF; CDR3nt: TGTGCCACCAGTGACATGGGACTAGCGGACACCGGGGAGCTGTTTTTT
j_gene: TRBJ2-7; len: 15; v_gene: TRBV15; abundance: .; d_gene: .; CDR3aa: CATSRDSGGPYEQYF; CDR3nt: TGTGCCACCAGCAGAGATTCTGGAGGGCCTTACGAGCAGTACTTC
j_gene: TRBJ1-6; len: 15; v_gene: TRBV7-2; abundance: .; d_gene: .; CDR3aa: CASSLGTGSNSPLHF; CDR3nt: TGTGCCAGCAGCTTAGGGACGGGGTCGAATTCACCCCTCCACTTT
j_gene: TRBJ1-2; len: 15; v_gene: TRBV6-5; abundance: .; d_gene: .; CDR3aa: CASSYTQHSNYGYTF; CDR3nt: TGTGCCAGCAGTTACACCCAACACAGTAACTATGGCTACACCTTC
j_gene: TRBJ1-2; len: 13; v_gene: TRBV3-1/TRBV3-2; abundance: .; d_gene: .; CDR3aa: CASSPRTGGGYTF; CDR3nt: TGTGCCAGCAGCCCTCGAACGGGGGGTGGCTACACCTTC
j_gene: TRBJ2-7; len: 14; v_gene: TRBV4-2; abundance: .; d_gene: TRBD2; CDR3aa: CASSLYSGPYEQYF; CDR3nt: TGTGCCAGCAGCCTATATAGCGGGCCCTACGAGCAGTACTTC
j_gene: TRBJ2-3; len: 15; v_gene: TRBV9; abundance: .; d_gene: .; CDR3aa: CASSVGAQGTDTQYF; CDR3nt: TGTGCCAGCAGCGTAGGGGCACAGGGAACAGATACGCAGTATTTT
j_gene: TRBJ1-5; len: 15; v_gene: TRBV11-2; abundance: .; d_gene: .; CDR3aa: CASSLGAGINQPQHF; CDR3nt: TGTGCCAGCAGCTTAGGGGCAGGGATCAATCAGCCCCAGCATTTT
j_gene: TRBJ1-6; len: 14; v_gene: TRBV2; abundance: .; d_gene: .; CDR3aa: CASSSVSFLSPLHF; CDR3nt: TGTGCCAGCAGTTCTGTTTCGTTTTTGTCACCCCTCCACTTT
j_gene: TRBJ1-2; len: 12; v_gene: TRBV5-6; abundance: .; d_gene: .; CDR3aa: CASSLFGPGYTF; CDR3nt: TGTGCCAGCAGCTTGTTTGGGCCTGGCTACACCTTC
j_gene: TRBJ2-1; len: 18; v_gene: TRBV11-3; abundance: .; d_gene: .; CDR3aa: CASSLGRTGGLPYNEQFF; CDR3nt: TGTGCCAGCAGCTTGGGGAGGACCGGAGGACTCCCCTACAATGAGCAGTTCTTC
j_gene: TRBJ2-3; len: 16; v_gene: TRBV6-6; abundance: .; d_gene: TRBD2; CDR3aa: CASSRRLAGSTDTQYF; CDR3nt: TGTGCCAGCAGTCGACGACTAGCGGGATCCACAGATACGCAGTATTTT
j_gene: TRBJ1-3; len: 19; v_gene: TRBV4-2; abundance: .; d_gene: TRBD1; CDR3aa: CASSPQGTGTIVSGNTIYF; CDR3nt: TGTGCCAGCAGCCCCCAGGGGACAGGGACCATAGTCTCTGGAAACACCATATATTTT
j_gene: TRBJ2-5; len: 14; v_gene: TRBV7-6; abundance: .; d_gene: .; CDR3aa: CASSETRRSETQYF; CDR3nt: TGTGCCAGCAGCGAGACTAGGCGGTCTGAGACCCAGTACTTC
j_gene: TRBJ1-2; len: 14; v_gene: TRBV19; abundance: .; d_gene: TRBD1; CDR3aa: CASTPGQGNYGYTF; CDR3nt: TGTGCCAGTACCCCAGGACAGGGGAACTATGGCTACACCTTC
j_gene: TRBJ1-1; len: 12; v_gene: TRBV10-3; abundance: .; d_gene: TRBD1; CDR3aa: CANQGVGTEAFF; CDR3nt: TGTGCCAACCAGGGGGTAGGCACTGAAGCTTTCTTT
j_gene: TRBJ2-5; len: 14; v_gene: TRBV6-5; abundance: .; d_gene: .; CDR3aa: CASSYSQGQETQYF; CDR3nt: TGTGCCAGCAGTTACTCGCAGGGACAAGAGACCCAGTACTTC
j_gene: TRBJ1-6; len: 17; v_gene: TRBV10-3; abundance: .; d_gene: TRBD1; CDR3aa: CAISEPEVTGYNSPLHF; CDR3nt: TGTGCCATCAGTGAGCCCGAAGTGACAGGGTATAATTCACCCCTCCACTTT
j_gene: TRBJ1-2; len: 14; v_gene: TRBV13; abundance: few; d_gene: TRBD1; CDR3aa: CASSEGQGAPGYTF; CDR3nt: TGTGCCAGCAGCGAGGGACAGGGGGCGCCTGGCTACACCTTC
j_gene: TRBJ2-7; len: 16; v_gene: TRBV10-1; abundance: few; d_gene: TRBD2; CDR3aa: CASSESASGSRYEQYF; CDR3nt: TGCGCCAGCAGTGAGTCGGCTAGCGGGAGTAGATACGAGCAGTACTTC
j_gene: TRBJ2-5; len: 15; v_gene: TRBV2; abundance: .; d_gene: TRBD1; CDR3aa: CASSVGPGQSETQYF; CDR3nt: TGTGCCAGCAGTGTGGGACCGGGACAGTCAGAGACCCAGTACTTC